This T cell receptor beta chain appears in the sequencing data of a study of T cells in Graves' hyperthyroidism and ophthalmopathy. Notes on the study in general: Most clonotypes expanded in thyroid above 0.001 were likewise present in blood.

A lack of ophthalmopathy progression within 18 months defined stable Graves' hyperthyroidism. Newly diagnosed patients aged 18 to 65 had hyperthyroidism of under 2 months' duration. It was around 11 ml of fresh peripheral blood that supplied the PBMCs. The V gene's germline CDR1 is SGHVS and CDR2 FQNEAQ. The CDR3 covers 13 residues. Between the trimmed V and J ends, which lost 1 base and 7 bases, there was a span of 11 bases. There were TCR beta CDR3 regions amplified from RNA transcripts. First-round RT-PCR targeting the TCR CDR3 was performed with the HTBI primer set. Each CDR3 protein gets one entry after TCRdb re-called the multiplex PCR reads with MiXCR. The sample has some 720,000 distinct CDR3 sequences; about a sixth are singletons. This clonotype was picked up a small number of times. The antigen remains unidentified.

The sequence was obtained from a man between 18 and 35 years old with Graves' hyperthyroidism. The chain couples TRBV7-8 to TRBJ2-7; D unresolved. The material sequenced was blood. The DNA of the CDR3 is TGTGCCAGCAGCTTAGGTGGTTCTTTGGAGCAGTACTTC. As protein: CASSLGGSLEQYF.